Following are 14 T cell receptor beta chains from one sample sequenced in a study of T-cell memory formation after mild COVID-19. TCRdb called the 5' RACE reads again in MiXCR, with one record for every CDR3 protein. Of 100,000 to 150,000 distinct CDR3 sequences listed, over 15% are singletons. The sample comprised PBMCs or a T cell subset sorted from them (not recorded which). The receptor source for this set is a man between 18 and 29 years old who had mild COVID-19 (a few samples of this study predate the infection). Cell type and time point are not known.

This chain connects TRBV7-9 to TRBJ1-6; TRBD1 matches at 9 bases. The CDR3 is 15 residues long. Losses at the gene ends were 10 bases for V and 1 base for J; bases not matched to a gene: 5. Looked up from germline, CDR1 is SEHNR and CDR2 is FQNEAQ (reference sequence). The CDR3 region is CATWTGESYNSPLHF. The CDR3 DNA is TGTGCCACTTGGACAGGGGAGTCCTATAATTCACCCCTCCACTTT. The full variable domain, in which reference TRBV7-9 and TRBJ1-6 provide the parts outside the CDR3, is DTGVSQNPRHKITKRGQNVTFRCDPISEHNRLYWYRQTLGQGPEFLTYFQNEAQLEKSRLLSDRFSAERPKGSFSTLEIQRTEQGDSAMYLCATWTGESYNSPLHFGNGTRLTVT.

The V call is TRBV20-1, the J call TRBJ2-3; D uncertain. The CDR3 sequence is 13 residues long. Trimming left V 2 bases short and J 9 bases short, with 15 bases between. The germline V gene has CDR1 DFQATT and CDR2 SNEGSKA (reference sequence). Written as DNA, the CDR3 is TGCAGTGCTAGAAGGGATATGCCCATCACGCAGTATTTT. Protein product: CSARRDMPITQYF.

The chain carries TRBV7-2 and TRBJ2-5; D could derive from TRBD1 or TRBD2 (5 bases each). Germline values: CDR1 SGHTA, CDR2 FQGNSA. The CDR3 sequence is 14 residues long. The V gene lost 1 base and the J gene lost 0 bases, with 6 bases spanning the gap. The CDR3 is CASSLGGDQETQYF. For the CDR3, the DNA is TGTGCCAGCAGCTTAGGAGGGGACCAAGAGACCCAGTACTTC.

A word on this clonotype: A junction boundary mismatches the germline segment, possibly from a read error. V gene TRBV18 combines with J gene TRBJ1-1; D gene ambiguous. From germline, CDR1 is KGHSH and CDR2 LQKENI. The CDR3 runs 13 residues. CDR3 coding DNA: TGTGCCAGCTCACGAGATGGGAGGGCTGAAGTTTTCTTT. As protein: CASSRDGRAEVFF.

The chain uses TRBV5-1 and TRBJ1-3, with TRBD1 as a possible D gene (6 bases). Germline CDR1 and CDR2: SGHRS and YFSETQ. Trimming took off 0 bases at V and 3 bases at J, with 13 bases between the two ends. This CDR3 spans 16 amino acids. CDR3 amino acids: CASSLGTQGSGNTIYF. CDR3 coding DNA: TGCGCCAGCAGCTTGGGCACGCAGGGGAGTGGAAACACCATATATTTT.

The sample holds a few counts of this clonotype. The gene calls are TRBV12-3 or TRBV12-4 and TRBJ1-5; possible D gene TRBD1, 6 bases. V lost 2 bases and J lost 4, with 15 bases in between. The CDR3 totals 16 residues. CDR3 amino acids: CASSLSAQGTNQPQHF. Here the CDR3 DNA reads TGTGCCAGCAGTTTATCTGCCCAGGGGACAAATCAGCCCCAGCATTTT.

This clonotype was recorded a few times. The rearrangement uses TRBV9 and TRBJ2-2; D gene unclear. Per germline, CDR1 SGDLS and CDR2 YYNGEE. This CDR3 region has 14 residues. V lost 2 bases to trimming and J lost 4 bases, with 9 bases between them. The CDR3 sequence: CASSVVGVTGELFF. In DNA form, the CDR3 reads TGTGCCAGCAGCGTCGTGGGCGTCACCGGGGAGCTGTTTTTT.

The V gene is TRBV28, the J gene TRBJ2-3, with D hard to call. The germline V and J ends were trimmed by 3 bases and 5 bases, with 12 bases remaining between them. Per germline, CDR1 MDHEN and CDR2 SYDVKM. The CDR3 spans 14 residues. In DNA, the CDR3 is TGTGCCAGCAGTTTCGTGACGACCCTAGATACGCAGTATTTT. Its protein product is CASSFVTTLDTQYF.

The chain couples TRBV12-3 or TRBV12-4 to TRBJ2-7; the D gene could be TRBD1 or TRBD2 (5 bases each). Trimming pared 8 bases from V and 2 bases from J, leaving 16 bases between. The CDR3 contains 14 residues. The CDR3 is CASGPGARPYEQYV. CDR3 sequence (DNA): TGTGCCAGCGGCCCCGGGGCCCGTCCCTACGAGCAGTACGTC.

This clonotype was picked up a small number of times. The chain joins TRBV27 to TRBJ2-1; D possibly corresponds to TRBD1 (5 bases). This CDR3 has 13 residues. CDR1 MNHEY and CDR2 SMNVEV come from the germline V gene (reference sequence). V was clipped by 3 bases and J by 7 bases, with 10 bases between them. The CDR3 loop reads CASSFQGWNEQFF. The DNA for the CDR3 is TGTGCCAGCAGTTTTCAGGGATGGAATGAGCAGTTCTTC.

In this sample, this clonotype turned up a few times. The rearrangement uses TRBV7-8 and TRBJ2-7; D gene unclear. This CDR3 is 13 amino acids long. Germline lookup yields CDR1 SGHVS and CDR2 FQNEAQ. The ends were cut back, 2 bases at V and 0 bases at J, with 5 bases in the middle. For the CDR3, the DNA is TGTGCCAGCAGCTTACAGAGCTCCTACGAGCAGTACTTC. Residues: CASSLQSSYEQYF.

The table lists this clonotype with many counts. The genes are TRBV20-1 and TRBJ1-5; 8 bases map to TRBD1. The ends lost 6 bases at V and 2 bases at J; junction bases unmatched: 0. This CDR3 is 12 amino acids long. Germline loops: CDR1 DFQATT, CDR2 SNEGSKA (reference sequence). This CDR3 is CSAQGGNQPQHF. The CDR3 DNA sequence: TGCAGTGCACAGGGGGGCAATCAGCCCCAGCATTTT.

The chain has TRBV5-1 and TRBJ2-3; 10 nucleotides match TRBD2. CDR1 SGHRS and CDR2 YFSETQ come from the germline V gene. The CDR3 has 13 amino acids. J was trimmed by 4 bases and V by 8 bases; bases with no gene match: 4. In DNA form, the CDR3 reads TGCGCCAGTTCAGCGGGGGGGCCAGATACGCAGTATTTT. This gives the protein CASSAGGPDTQYF.

This clonotype showed up just a few times. The rearrangement links TRBV6-2 or TRBV6-3 to TRBJ2-7, with D possibly being TRBD2 (5 bases). V was clipped by 9 bases and J by 4 bases, with 19 bases between them. The CDR3 loop spans 14 amino acids. CDR1 and CDR2 from the germline V gene are MNHEY and SVGEGT. The CDR3 region has the DNA TGTGCCAGTGGAGGATCCGGGCCAAATTACGAGCAGTACGTC. Amino acids: CASGGSGPNYEQYV.